This T cell receptor beta chain was captured in a study of blood T cell repertoires in COVID-19. Looking at the study overall: The cDNA or gDNA used as material had been derived from T cells, B-cell-depleted T cells, or PBMCs.

Using immunoSEQ multiplex PCR, the repertoire was profiled, and TCRdb retains in-frame clones only, with some absent. The sample lists approximately 130,000 clones, more than 70% occurring once. The CDR3 length is 15 residues. Between the trimmed V and J ends, which lost 4 bases and 5 bases, there was a span of 17 bases. Per germline, CDR1 MNHEY and CDR2 SVGEGT. This TCR was sampled from a human donor in a cohort sampled during active COVID-19. Material for sequencing was peripheral blood. V gene TRBV6-2 or TRBV6-3 combines with J gene TRBJ1-2; no clear D gene. The CDR3 coding sequence is TGTGCCAGCAGTTCCCAAGACTTTCTCGGGTATGGCTACACCTTC. This encodes CASSSQDFLGYGYTF.